A selection of T cell receptor beta chains follows, all from one sample in a study of cytomegalovirus exposure and HLA in healthy donors. Profiled with immunoSEQ multiplex PCR; TCRdb holds only in-frame clones, not every one. The sample gives about 200,000 clones, approximately 80% of which show up once; roughly 1.5% is in the top ten. The sequenced sample was PBMCs. The source of these receptors is a man in his fifties in good health and CMV-seronegative. CDR3s include the opening cysteine and the closing phenylalanine or tryptophan. A D gene is named only where the DNA matches it firmly. Clone size is shown for a subset of rows, as once, few, many or a class of expanded clone.

j_call,d_call,clone_size,v_call,cdr3_aa,cdr3_nt
TRBJ2-1,-,-,TRBV14,CASSQERTAYNEQFF,TGTGCCAGCAGCCAAGAAAGAACAGCCTACAATGAGCAGTTCTTC
TRBJ1-2,-,once,TRBV5-1,CASSLVPLNYGYTF,TGCGCCAGCAGCTTGGTCCCTTTAAACTATGGCTACACCTTC
TRBJ1-1,TRBD1,-,TRBV28,CASSPYGDREREAFF,TGTGCCAGCAGTCCGTACGGGGACAGGGAACGAGAGGCTTTCTTT
TRBJ2-7,-,-,TRBV2,CASRRNEVGEQYF,TGTGCCAGCAGGCGAAACGAGGTGGGCGAGCAGTACTTC
TRBJ1-1,TRBD1,-,TRBV28,CASRSSTGANTEAFF,TGTGCCAGCAGATCTTCGACAGGGGCGAACACTGAAGCTTTCTTT
TRBJ2-7,TRBD2,-,TRBV28,CASNSPLAGGWYF,TGTGCCAGCAATTCCCCTCTAGCGGGAGGTTGGTACTTC
TRBJ2-3,TRBD1,-,TRBV18,CASSYGQGTDTQYF,TGTGCCAGCTCATACGGACAGGGGACAGATACGCAGTATTTT
TRBJ2-7,TRBD2,-,TRBV27,CASRGGTQTYEQYF,TGTGCCAGCAGGGGGGGGACCCAGACCTACGAGCAGTACTTC
TRBJ2-5,TRBD2,-,TRBV28,CASSWEGWETQYF,TGTGCCAGCAGTTGGGAGGGATGGGAGACCCAGTACTTC
TRBJ1-3,-,-,TRBV5-1,CASSLGTGSRGDTIYF,TGCGCCAGCAGCTTGGGGACTGGTTCTCGAGGCGACACCATATATTTT
TRBJ1-1,-,-,TRBV30,CAWSAGAKNTEAFF,TGTGCCTGGAGTGCAGGGGCGAAGAACACTGAAGCTTTCTTT